This entry features one T cell receptor (beta chain) sequence. These data originate in a study of cytomegalovirus exposure and HLA in healthy donors. PCR amplification relied on 60 Vbeta primers (plus 13 Jbeta primers). Sequenced by immunoSEQ multiplex PCR; TCRdb stores in-frame clones only, minus some. The sample lists about 90,000 clones, around 84% occurring once. Germline V gives CDR1 SGHAT, CDR2 FQNNGV. This CDR3 has 13 residues. V dropped 3 bases and J dropped 7 bases, with 13 bases sitting between them. The sequenced material came from PBMCs. V gene TRBV11-2 combines with J gene TRBJ2-7; TRBD1 is a possible D gene (5 bases). This clonotype was sampled from a young man in good health and CMV-seronegative. This CDR3 reads CASSFGQGREQYF. CDR3 DNA: TGTGCCAGCAGCTTCGGCCAGGGCCGTGAGCAGTACTTC. The full variable domain, its missing parts supplied by reference TRBV11-2 and TRBJ2-7, is EAGVAQSPRYKIIEKRQSVAFWCNPISGHATLYWYQQILGQGPKLLIQFQNNGVVDDSQLPKDRFSAERLKGVDSTLKIQPAKLEDSAVYLCASSFGQGREQYFGPGTRLTVT.